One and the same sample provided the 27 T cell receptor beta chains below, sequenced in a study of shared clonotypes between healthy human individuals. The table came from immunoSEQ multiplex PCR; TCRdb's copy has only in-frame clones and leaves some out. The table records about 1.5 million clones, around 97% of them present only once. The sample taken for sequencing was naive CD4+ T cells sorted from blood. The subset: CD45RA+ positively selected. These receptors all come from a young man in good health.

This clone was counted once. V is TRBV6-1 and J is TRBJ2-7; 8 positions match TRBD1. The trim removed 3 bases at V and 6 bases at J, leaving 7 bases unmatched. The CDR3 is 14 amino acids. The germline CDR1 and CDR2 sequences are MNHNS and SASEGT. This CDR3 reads CASSDSDRVGEQYF. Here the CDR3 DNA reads TGTGCCAGCAGTGACTCGGACAGGGTCGGCGAGCAGTACTTC.

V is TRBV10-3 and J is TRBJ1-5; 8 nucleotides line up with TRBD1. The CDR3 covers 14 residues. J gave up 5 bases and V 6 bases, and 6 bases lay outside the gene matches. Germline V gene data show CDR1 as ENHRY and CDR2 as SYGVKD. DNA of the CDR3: TGTGCCATCAGCTCGGGACAGGTAGATCAGCCCCAGCATTTT. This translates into CAISSGQVDQPQHF.

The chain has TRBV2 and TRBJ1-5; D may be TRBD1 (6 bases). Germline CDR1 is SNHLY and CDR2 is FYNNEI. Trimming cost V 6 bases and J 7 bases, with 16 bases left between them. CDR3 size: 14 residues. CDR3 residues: CASRAIGQLQPQHF. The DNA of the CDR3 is TGTGCCAGCAGAGCTATAGGACAGTTACAGCCCCAGCATTTT.

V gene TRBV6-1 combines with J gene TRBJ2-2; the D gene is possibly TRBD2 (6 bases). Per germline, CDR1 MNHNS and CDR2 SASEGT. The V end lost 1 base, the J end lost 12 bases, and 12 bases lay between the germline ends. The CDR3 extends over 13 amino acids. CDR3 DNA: TGTGCCAGCAGTGAAGGGACTGGGGGGAAGCTGTTTTTT. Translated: CASSEGTGGKLFF.

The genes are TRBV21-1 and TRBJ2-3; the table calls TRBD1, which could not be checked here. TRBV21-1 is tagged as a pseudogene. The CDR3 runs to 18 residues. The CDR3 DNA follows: TGTGCCAGCAGCACTGGGACAGGGGGACCCCGTATGGGGAATACGCAGTATTTT. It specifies CASSTGTGGPRMGNTQYF.

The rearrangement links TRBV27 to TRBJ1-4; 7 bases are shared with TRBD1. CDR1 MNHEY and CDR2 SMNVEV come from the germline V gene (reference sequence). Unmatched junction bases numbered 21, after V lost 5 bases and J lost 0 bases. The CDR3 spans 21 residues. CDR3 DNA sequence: TGTGCCAGCAGTCCCCTATTCGGGACAGAAAGGTTTCGTGCAACTAATGAAAAACTGTTTTTT. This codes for CASSPLFGTERFRATNEKLFF.

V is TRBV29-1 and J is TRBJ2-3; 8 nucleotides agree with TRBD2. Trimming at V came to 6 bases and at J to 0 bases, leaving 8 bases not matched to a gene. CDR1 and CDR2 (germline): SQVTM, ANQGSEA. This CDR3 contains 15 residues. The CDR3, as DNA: TGCAGCGTCCTACGGACTAGCCAAAGCACAGATACGCAGTATTTT. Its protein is CSVLRTSQSTDTQYF.

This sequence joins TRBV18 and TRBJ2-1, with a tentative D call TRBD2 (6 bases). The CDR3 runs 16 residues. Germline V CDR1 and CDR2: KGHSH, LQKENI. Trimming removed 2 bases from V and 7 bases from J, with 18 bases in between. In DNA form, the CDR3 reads TGTGCCAGCTCACCAACGACTAGTTACATGGGGAATGAGCAGTTCTTC. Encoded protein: CASSPTTSYMGNEQFF. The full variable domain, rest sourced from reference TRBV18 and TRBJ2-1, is NAGVMQNPRHLVRRRGQEARLRCSPMKGHSHVYWYRQLPEEGLKFMVYLQKENIIDESGMPKERFSAEFPKEGPSILRIQQVVRGDSAAYFCASSPTTSYMGNEQFFGPGTRLTVL.

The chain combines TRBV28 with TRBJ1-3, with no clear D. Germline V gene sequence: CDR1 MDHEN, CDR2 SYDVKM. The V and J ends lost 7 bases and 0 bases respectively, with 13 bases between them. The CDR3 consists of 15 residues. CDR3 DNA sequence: TGTGCCAGCAACTCTATTCGAGCCTCTGGAAACACCATATATTTT. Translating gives CASNSIRASGNTIYF.

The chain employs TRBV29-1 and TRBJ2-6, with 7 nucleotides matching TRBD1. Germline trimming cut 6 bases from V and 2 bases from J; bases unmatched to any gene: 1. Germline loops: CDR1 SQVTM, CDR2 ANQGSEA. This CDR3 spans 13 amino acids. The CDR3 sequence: CSVTGAGANVLTF. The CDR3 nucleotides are TGCAGCGTAACAGGGGCTGGGGCCAACGTCCTGACTTTC.

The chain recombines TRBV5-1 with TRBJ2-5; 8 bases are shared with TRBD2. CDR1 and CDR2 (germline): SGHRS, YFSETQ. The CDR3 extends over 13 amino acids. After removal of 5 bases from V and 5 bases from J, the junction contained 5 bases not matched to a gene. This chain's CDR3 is CASRTSVLETQYF. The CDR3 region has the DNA TGCGCCAGCAGGACTAGCGTACTGGAGACCCAGTACTTC.

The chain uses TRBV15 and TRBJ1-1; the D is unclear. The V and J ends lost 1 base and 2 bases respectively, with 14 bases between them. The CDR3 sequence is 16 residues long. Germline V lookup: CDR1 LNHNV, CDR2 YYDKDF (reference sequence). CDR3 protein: CATSRVSGRGNTEAFF. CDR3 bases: TGTGCCACCAGCAGAGTAAGTGGAAGAGGTAACACTGAAGCTTTCTTT.

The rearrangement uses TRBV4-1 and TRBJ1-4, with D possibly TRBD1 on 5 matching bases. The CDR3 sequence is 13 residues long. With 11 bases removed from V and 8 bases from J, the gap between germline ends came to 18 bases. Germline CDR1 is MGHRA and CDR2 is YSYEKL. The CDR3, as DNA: TGCGCCGGAAGGGCCGGGGCGGGAGAAAAACTGTTTTTT. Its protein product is CAGRAGAGEKLFF.

The CDR3 nucleotides read TGTGCCACCGGGGCAGGAACCTACGAGCAGTACTTC. It is translated as CATGAGTYEQYF. This chain links TRBV15 with TRBJ2-7; possible D gene TRBD1, 5 bases. The length of the CDR3 is 12 residues. CDR1 LNHNV and CDR2 YYDKDF come from the germline V gene (reference sequence). V lost 8 bases and J lost 2, with 10 bases in between. Combining the CDR3 with reference TRBV15 and TRBJ2-7 gives the whole variable domain DAMVIQNPRYQVTQFGKPVTLSCSQTLNHNVMYWYQQKSSQAPKLLFHYYDKDFNNEADTPDNFQSRRPNTSFCFLDIRSPGLGDTAMYLCATGAGTYEQYFGPGTRLTVT.

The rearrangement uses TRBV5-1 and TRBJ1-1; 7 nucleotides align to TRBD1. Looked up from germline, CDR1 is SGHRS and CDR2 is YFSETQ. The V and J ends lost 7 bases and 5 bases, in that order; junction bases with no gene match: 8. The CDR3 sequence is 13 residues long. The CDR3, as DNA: TGCGCCAGCCTGCCAGGGGGTTATACTGAAGCTTTCTTT. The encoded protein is CASLPGGYTEAFF. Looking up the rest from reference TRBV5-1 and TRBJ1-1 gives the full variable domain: KAGVTQTPRYLIKTRGQQVTLSCSPISGHRSVSWYQQTPGQGLQFLFEYFSETQRNKGNFPGRFSGRQFSNSRSEMNVSTLELGDSALYLCASLPGGYTEAFFGQGTRLTVV.

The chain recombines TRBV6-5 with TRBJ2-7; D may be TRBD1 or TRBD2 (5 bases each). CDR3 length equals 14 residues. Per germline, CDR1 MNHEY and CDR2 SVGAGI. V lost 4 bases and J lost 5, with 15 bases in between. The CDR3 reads CASSSLGASHEQYF. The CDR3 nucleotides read TGTGCCAGCAGTTCCCTCGGGGCGTCCCACGAGCAGTACTTC.

The CDR3, as DNA: TGTGCCAGCAGTGCCTTACTAGCGGGAGGGGCAGATACGCAGTATTTT. Amino acids: CASSALLAGGADTQYF. The chain recombines TRBV25-1 with TRBJ2-3; 13 bases agree with TRBD2. CDR3 length: 16 amino acids. V lost 4 bases, J lost 4 bases, and 5 bases stayed unmatched. Germline V gives CDR1 MGHDK, CDR2 SYGVNS.

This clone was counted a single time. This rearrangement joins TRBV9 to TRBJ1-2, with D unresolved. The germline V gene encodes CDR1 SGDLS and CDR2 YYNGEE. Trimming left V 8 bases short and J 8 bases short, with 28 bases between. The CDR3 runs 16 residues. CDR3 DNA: TGTGCCAGTACCATCCAATCGGACCTCATATGGCTCGGCTACACCTTC. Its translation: CASTIQSDLIWLGYTF.

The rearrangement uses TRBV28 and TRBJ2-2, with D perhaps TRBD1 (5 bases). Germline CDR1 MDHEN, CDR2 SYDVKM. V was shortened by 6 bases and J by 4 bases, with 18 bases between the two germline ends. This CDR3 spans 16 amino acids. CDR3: CASRLHLDRPTGELFF. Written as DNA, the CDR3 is TGTGCCAGCAGGCTACACCTTGACAGACCCACCGGGGAGCTGTTTTTT. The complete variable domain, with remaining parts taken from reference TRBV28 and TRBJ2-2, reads DVKVTQSSRYLVKRTGEKVFLECVQDMDHENMFWYRQDPGLGLRLIYFSYDVKMKEKGDIPEGYSVSREKKERFSLILESASTNQTSMYLCASRLHLDRPTGELFFGEGSRLTVL.

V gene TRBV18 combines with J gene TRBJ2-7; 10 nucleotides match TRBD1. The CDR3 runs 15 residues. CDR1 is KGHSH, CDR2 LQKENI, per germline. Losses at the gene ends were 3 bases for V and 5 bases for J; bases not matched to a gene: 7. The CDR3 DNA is TGTGCCAGCTCACCGAGTCCCGGGACAGGGGACGAGCAGTACTTC. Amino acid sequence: CASSPSPGTGDEQYF.

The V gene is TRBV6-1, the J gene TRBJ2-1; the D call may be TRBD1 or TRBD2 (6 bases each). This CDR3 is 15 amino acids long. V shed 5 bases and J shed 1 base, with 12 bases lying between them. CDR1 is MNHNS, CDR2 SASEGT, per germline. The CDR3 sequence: CASSRGAESYNEQFF. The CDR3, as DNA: TGTGCCAGCAGTAGGGGGGCAGAATCCTACAATGAGCAGTTCTTC.

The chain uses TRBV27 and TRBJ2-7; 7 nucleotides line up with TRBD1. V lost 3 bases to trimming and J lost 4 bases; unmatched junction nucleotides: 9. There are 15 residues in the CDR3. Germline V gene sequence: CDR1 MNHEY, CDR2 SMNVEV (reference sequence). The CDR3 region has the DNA TGTGCCAGCAGTTTTGCCCGGGACAGTATTTACGAGCAGTACTTC. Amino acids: CASSFARDSIYEQYF.

The CDR3 spells CASSSGTDTGELFF. CDR3 sequence (DNA): TGTGCCAGCAGCTCGGGGACAGATACCGGGGAGCTGTTTTTT. The chain links TRBV7-9 to TRBJ2-2; the match to TRBD1 covers 7 bases. CDR3 length equals 14 residues. The J segment lost 5 bases and the V segment lost 4 bases, leaving 4 bases of the junction unmatched. Germline CDR1 and CDR2: SEHNR and FQNEAQ (reference sequence). The entire variable domain, with the rest obtained from reference TRBV7-9 and TRBJ2-2, is as follows: DTGVSQNPRHKITKRGQNVTFRCDPISEHNRLYWYRQTLGQGPEFLTYFQNEAQLEKSRLLSDRFSAERPKGSFSTLEIQRTEQGDSAMYLCASSSGTDTGELFFGEGSRLTVL.

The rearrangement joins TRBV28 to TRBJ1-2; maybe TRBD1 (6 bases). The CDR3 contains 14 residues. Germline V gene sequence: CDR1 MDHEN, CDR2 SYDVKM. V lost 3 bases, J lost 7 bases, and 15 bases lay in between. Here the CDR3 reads CASSLTGHQAGYTF. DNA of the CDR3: TGTGCCAGCAGTTTGACAGGCCATCAGGCTGGCTACACCTTC.

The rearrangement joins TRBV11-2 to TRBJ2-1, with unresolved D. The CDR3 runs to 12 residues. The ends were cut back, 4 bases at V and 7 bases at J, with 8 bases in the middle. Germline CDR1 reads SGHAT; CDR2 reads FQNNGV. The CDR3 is CASSYDRNEQFF. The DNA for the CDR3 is TGTGCCAGCAGCTACGATAGGAATGAGCAGTTCTTC.

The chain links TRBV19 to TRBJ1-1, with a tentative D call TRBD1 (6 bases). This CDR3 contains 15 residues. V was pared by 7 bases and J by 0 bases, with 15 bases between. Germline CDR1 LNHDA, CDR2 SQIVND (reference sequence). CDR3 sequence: CASNPGQSMNTEAFF. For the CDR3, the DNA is TGTGCCAGTAACCCAGGACAGTCTATGAACACTGAAGCTTTCTTT.

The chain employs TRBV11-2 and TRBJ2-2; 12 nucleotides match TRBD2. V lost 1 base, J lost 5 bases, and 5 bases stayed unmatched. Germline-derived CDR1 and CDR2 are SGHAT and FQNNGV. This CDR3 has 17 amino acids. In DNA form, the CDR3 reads TGTGCCAGCAGCTTAGTCGGACTAGCGGGAAATACCGGGGAGCTGTTTTTT. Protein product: CASSLVGLAGNTGELFF.